The 18 T cell receptor beta chains below were found in one sample sequenced in a study of cytotoxic CD8 clonotypes in ibrutinib-treated CLL. Data came from immunoSEQ multiplex PCR; TCRdb stores just in-frame clones and leaves some out. The sample includes 150,000 to 250,000 clones, around 72% of them seen just once. Sequenced material: PBMCs, taken after 24 months of ibrutinib treatment. The receptors shown here come from a human donor with chronic lymphocytic leukemia.

The chain couples TRBV4-2 to TRBJ1-1; maybe TRBD1 (6 bases). This CDR3 has 17 residues. Looked up from germline, CDR1 is LGHNA and CDR2 is YNFKEQ. The V and J ends lost 0 bases and 0 bases respectively, with 14 bases between them. CDR3 amino acids: CASSQDMDSPLNTEAFF. CDR3 sequence (DNA): TGTGCCAGCAGCCAAGATATGGACAGCCCATTGAACACTGAAGCTTTCTTT.

This clone was found once. V is TRBV21-1 and J is TRBJ1-5. TRBV21-1 is classified as a pseudogene. The CDR3 totals 13 residues. The CDR3 DNA reads TGTGCCAGCAGCAAAGTTTGGACCGCTTGCCAGCATTTT. It encodes CASSKVWTACQHF.

This clone was picked up one time. The V and J genes are TRBV7-8 and TRBJ2-7; perhaps TRBD1 as D (5 bases). CDR1 is SGHVS, CDR2 FQNEAQ, per germline. This CDR3 has 15 residues. Trimming stripped 1 base from V and 4 bases from J, with 14 bases between. The chain's CDR3 is CASSLGGGPGYEQYF. CDR3 DNA: TGTGCCAGCAGCTTAGGGGGCGGACCAGGGTACGAGCAGTACTTC.

This sequence joins TRBV18 and TRBJ2-2; 8 bases agree with TRBD1. The junction had 12 bases not matched to a gene; V was cut back by 3 bases and J by 6 bases. This CDR3 is built from 17 residues. Germline assignment: CDR1 KGHSH and CDR2 LQKENI. The CDR3: CASSPYSPGTGPGELFF. The CDR3 coding sequence is TGTGCCAGCTCACCCTATAGTCCCGGGACAGGTCCCGGGGAGCTGTTTTTT.

This sequence joins TRBV7-8 and TRBJ1-5, with D unclear. CDR1 SGHVS and CDR2 FQNEAQ come from the germline V gene. The ends were cut back, 1 base at V and 5 bases at J, with 9 bases in the middle. The CDR3 is 14 residues long. CDR3 region: CASSLGGNHQPQHF. CDR3 sequence (DNA): TGTGCCAGCAGCTTAGGGGGAAACCATCAGCCCCAGCATTTT.

The chain recombines TRBV5-5 with TRBJ2-5, with 10 bases that match TRBD2. In germline, CDR1 is SGHKS, CDR2 YYEKEE (reference sequence). V lost 0 bases and J lost 1; bases outside the gene matches: 3. The length of the CDR3 is 16 residues. CDR3 nucleotide sequence: TGTGCCAGCAGCTTGGGACTAGCGGGTCCCCAAGAGACCCAGTACTTC. Amino acid sequence: CASSLGLAGPQETQYF.

The CDR3: CASSPTGGLKSADTQYF. The CDR3 DNA is TGTGCCAGCAGCCCAACGGGAGGACTGAAATCGGCAGATACGCAGTATTTT. This chain connects TRBV9 to TRBJ2-3; 7 bases line up with TRBD2. The V gene's germline CDR1 is SGDLS and CDR2 YYNGEE. This CDR3 comprises 17 residues. The V gene end was trimmed by 4 bases and the J gene end by 4 bases; junction bases not matched to a gene: 15.

V usage is TRBV25-1 and J usage is TRBJ2-3; D not resolved. The germline V gene has CDR1 MGHDK and CDR2 SYGVNS. The CDR3 spans 14 residues. Trimming took off 4 bases at V and 0 bases at J, with 8 bases between the two ends. In DNA form, the CDR3 reads TGTGCCAGCAGTGTTGACGTGAGCACAGATACGCAGTATTTT. Encoded protein: CASSVDVSTDTQYF.

This chain connects TRBV9 to TRBJ2-1; tentatively, D is TRBD1 or TRBD2 (5 bases each). The CDR3 extends over 17 amino acids. Germline lookup yields CDR1 SGDLS and CDR2 YYNGEE. V lost 3 bases to trimming and J lost 0 bases, with 16 bases between them. CDR3 loop: CASSGGKALNSYNEQFF. CDR3 DNA sequence: TGTGCCAGCAGCGGGGGGAAGGCTTTGAACTCCTACAATGAGCAGTTCTTC.

This clone appeared once. The chain links TRBV6-5 to TRBJ1-1; no firm D call. Germline-derived CDR1 and CDR2 are MNHEY and SVGAGI. The CDR3 is 14 amino acids. Trimming removed 6 bases from V and 2 bases from J, with 13 bases in between. CDR3 sequence reads: CASSRGIANTEAFF. CDR3 nucleotide sequence: TGTGCCAGCAGCCGAGGGATTGCAAACACTGAAGCTTTCTTT.

This clone was counted only a few times. The V gene is TRBV18, the J gene TRBJ2-3, with TRBD1 identical over 7 bases. CDR3 length: 15 amino acids. V shed 3 bases, J shed 3 bases, and the junction held 6 bases outside the gene matches. Germline CDR1 reads KGHSH; CDR2 reads LQKENI. The CDR3 spells CASSPNTGATDTQYF. CDR3 sequence (DNA): TGTGCCAGCTCACCCAACACAGGGGCAACAGATACGCAGTATTTT.

This clone occurred a few times. This chain connects TRBV15 to TRBJ2-2, with D perhaps given as TRBD1 or TRBD2 (5 bases each). V lost 0 bases, J lost 1 base, and 15 bases lay in between. The V gene's germline CDR1 is LNHNV and CDR2 YYDKDF (reference sequence). The CDR3 spans 18 residues. The CDR3 is CATSRERGWVLNTGELFF. As DNA, the CDR3 is TGTGCCACCAGCAGAGAGAGGGGATGGGTTCTGAACACCGGGGAGCTGTTTTTT.

The V call is TRBV18, the J call TRBJ2-7; TRBD2 matches 10 bases. J gave up 0 bases and V 1 base, and 3 bases lay outside the gene matches. Germline CDR1 is KGHSH and CDR2 is LQKENI. This CDR3 has 16 residues. CDR3 nucleotides: TGTGCCAGCTCACCACGTGCTAGCGGGAGCTCCTACGAGCAGTACTTC. Translated, it gives CASSPRASGSSYEQYF. The complete variable domain, with remaining parts taken from reference TRBV18 and TRBJ2-7, reads NAGVMQNPRHLVRRRGQEARLRCSPMKGHSHVYWYRQLPEEGLKFMVYLQKENIIDESGMPKERFSAEFPKEGPSILRIQQVVRGDSAAYFCASSPRASGSSYEQYFGPGTRLTVT.

This clone was counted only a few times. The genes are TRBV5-4 and TRBJ1-2; D is perhaps TRBD1 (6 bases). From germline, CDR1 is SGHNT and CDR2 YYREEE (reference sequence). The CDR3 loop spans 15 amino acids. The V and J ends lost 3 bases and 0 bases respectively, with 12 bases between them. CDR3 DNA: TGTGCCAGCAGCTCGCGGACAGATTCTAACTATGGCTACACCTTC. Translating it yields CASSSRTDSNYGYTF.

In its sample, this clone was seen once. The V gene is TRBV6-5, the J gene TRBJ2-6; D unresolved. The V end was cut by 6 bases, the J end by 0 bases, with 9 bases between. There are 15 residues in the CDR3. Germline V gene lookup returns CDR1 MNHEY and CDR2 SVGAGI. The DNA of the CDR3 is TGTGCCAGCAGCCGCCTCCTCTCTGGGGCCAACGTCCTGACTTTC. Protein product: CASSRLLSGANVLTF.

This clone was counted between two and nine times. The chain uses TRBV4-1 and TRBJ1-2; D perhaps matches TRBD1 (5 bases). Looked up from germline, CDR1 is MGHRA and CDR2 is YSYEKL. The CDR3 extends over 17 amino acids. V shed 1 base and J shed 2 bases, with 17 bases lying between them. Here the CDR3 reads CASSQAGTASVNYGYTF. CDR3 DNA sequence: TGCGCCAGCAGCCAAGCTGGGACCGCTTCTGTGAACTATGGCTACACCTTC.

The genes are TRBV6-1 and TRBJ1-5; D possibly corresponds to TRBD1 (6 bases). This CDR3 comprises 16 residues. Trimming shortened V by 3 bases and J by 4 bases, and 16 bases separated the two germline ends. In germline, CDR1 is MNHNS, CDR2 SASEGT. CDR3 nucleotide sequence: TGTGCCAGCAGTGACTATGAGTACAGGGTAAATCAGCCCCAGCATTTT. Protein sequence: CASSDYEYRVNQPQHF.

The V gene is TRBV5-1, the J gene TRBJ2-4; 8 bases are shared with TRBD2. V lost 5 bases to trimming and J lost 3 bases; unmatched junction nucleotides: 7. Germline loops: CDR1 SGHRS, CDR2 YFSETQ. The CDR3 runs to 15 residues. The CDR3, as DNA: TGCGCCAGCAGACAGAGCGGGACTAGCAAAAACATTCAGTACTTC. Translated: CASRQSGTSKNIQYF. Full variable domain (missing parts from reference TRBV5-1 and TRBJ2-4): KAGVTQTPRYLIKTRGQQVTLSCSPISGHRSVSWYQQTPGQGLQFLFEYFSETQRNKGNFPGRFSGRQFSNSRSEMNVSTLELGDSALYLCASRQSGTSKNIQYFGAGTRLSVL.